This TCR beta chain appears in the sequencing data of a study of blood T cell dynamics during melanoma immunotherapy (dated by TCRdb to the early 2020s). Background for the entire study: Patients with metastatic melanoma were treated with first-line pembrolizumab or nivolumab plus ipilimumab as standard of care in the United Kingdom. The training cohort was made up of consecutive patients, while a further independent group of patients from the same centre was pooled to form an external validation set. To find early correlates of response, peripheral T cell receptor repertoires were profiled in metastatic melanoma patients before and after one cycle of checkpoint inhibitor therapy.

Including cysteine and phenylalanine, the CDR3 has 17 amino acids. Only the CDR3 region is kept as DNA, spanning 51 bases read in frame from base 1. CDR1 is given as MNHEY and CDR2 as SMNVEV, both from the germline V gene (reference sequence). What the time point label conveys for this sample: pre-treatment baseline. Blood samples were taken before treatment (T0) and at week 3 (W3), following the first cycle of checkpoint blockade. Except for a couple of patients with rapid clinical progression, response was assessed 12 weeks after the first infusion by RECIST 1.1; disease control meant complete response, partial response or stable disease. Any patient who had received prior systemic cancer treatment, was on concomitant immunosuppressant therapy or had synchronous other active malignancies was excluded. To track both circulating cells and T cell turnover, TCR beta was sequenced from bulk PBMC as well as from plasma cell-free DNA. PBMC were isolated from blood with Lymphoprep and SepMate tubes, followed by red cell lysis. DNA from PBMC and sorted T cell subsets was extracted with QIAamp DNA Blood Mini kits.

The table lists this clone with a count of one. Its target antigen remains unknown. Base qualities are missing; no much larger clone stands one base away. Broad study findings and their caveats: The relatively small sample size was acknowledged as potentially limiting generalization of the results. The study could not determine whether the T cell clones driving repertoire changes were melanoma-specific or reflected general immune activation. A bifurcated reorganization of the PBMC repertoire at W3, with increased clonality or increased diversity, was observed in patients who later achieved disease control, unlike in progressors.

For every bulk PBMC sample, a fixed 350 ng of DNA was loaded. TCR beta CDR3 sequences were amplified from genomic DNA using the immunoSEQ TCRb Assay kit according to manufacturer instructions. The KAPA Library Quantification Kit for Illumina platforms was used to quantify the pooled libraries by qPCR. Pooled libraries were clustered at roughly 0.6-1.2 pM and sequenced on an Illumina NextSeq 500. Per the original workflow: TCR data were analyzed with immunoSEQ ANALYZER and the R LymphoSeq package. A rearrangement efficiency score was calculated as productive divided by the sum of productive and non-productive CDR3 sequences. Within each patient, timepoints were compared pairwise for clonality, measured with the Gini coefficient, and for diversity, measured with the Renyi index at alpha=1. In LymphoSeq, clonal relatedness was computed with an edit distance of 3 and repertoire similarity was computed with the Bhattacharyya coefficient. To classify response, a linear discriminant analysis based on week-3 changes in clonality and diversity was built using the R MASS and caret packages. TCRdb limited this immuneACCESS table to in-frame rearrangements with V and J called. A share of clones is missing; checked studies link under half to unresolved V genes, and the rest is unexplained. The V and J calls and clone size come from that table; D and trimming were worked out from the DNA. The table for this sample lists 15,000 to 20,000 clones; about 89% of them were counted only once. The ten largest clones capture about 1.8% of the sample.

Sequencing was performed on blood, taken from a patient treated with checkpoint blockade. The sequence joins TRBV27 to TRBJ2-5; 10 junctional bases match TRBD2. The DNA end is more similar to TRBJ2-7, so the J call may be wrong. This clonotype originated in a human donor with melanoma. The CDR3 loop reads CASSINAPGLASYEQYF. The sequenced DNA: TGTGCCAGCAGTATAAATGCTCCGGGACTAGCGAGTTACGAGCAGTACTTC.